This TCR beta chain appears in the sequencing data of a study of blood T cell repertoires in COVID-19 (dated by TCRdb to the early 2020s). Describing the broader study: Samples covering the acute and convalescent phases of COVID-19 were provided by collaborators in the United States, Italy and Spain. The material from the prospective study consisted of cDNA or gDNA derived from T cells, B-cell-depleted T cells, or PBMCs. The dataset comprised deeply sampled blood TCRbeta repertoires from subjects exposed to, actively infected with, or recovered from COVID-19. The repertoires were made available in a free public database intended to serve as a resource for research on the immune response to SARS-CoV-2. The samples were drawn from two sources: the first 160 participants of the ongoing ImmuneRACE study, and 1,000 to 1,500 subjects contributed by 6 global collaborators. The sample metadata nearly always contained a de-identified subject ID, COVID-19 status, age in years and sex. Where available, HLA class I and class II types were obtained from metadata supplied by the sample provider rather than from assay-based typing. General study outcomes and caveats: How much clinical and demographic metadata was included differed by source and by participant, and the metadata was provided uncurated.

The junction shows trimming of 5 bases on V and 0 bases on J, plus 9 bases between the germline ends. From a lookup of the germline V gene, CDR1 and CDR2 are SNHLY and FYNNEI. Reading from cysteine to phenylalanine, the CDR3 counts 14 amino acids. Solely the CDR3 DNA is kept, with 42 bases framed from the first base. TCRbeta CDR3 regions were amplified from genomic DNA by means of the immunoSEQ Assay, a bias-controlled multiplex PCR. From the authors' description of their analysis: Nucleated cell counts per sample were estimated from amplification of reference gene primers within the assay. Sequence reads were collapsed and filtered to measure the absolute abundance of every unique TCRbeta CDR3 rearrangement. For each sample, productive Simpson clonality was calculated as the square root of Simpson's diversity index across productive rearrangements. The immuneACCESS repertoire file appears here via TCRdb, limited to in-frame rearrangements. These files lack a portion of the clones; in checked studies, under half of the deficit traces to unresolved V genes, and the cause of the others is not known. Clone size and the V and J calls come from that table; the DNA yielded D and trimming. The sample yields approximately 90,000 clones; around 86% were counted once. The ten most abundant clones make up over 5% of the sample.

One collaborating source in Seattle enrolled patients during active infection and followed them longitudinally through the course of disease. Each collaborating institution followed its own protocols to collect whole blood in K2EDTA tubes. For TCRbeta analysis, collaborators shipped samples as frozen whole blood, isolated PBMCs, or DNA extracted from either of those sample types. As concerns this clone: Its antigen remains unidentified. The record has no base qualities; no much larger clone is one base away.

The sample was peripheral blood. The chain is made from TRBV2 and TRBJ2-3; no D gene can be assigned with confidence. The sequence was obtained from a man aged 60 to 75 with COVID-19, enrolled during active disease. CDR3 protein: CASSKARSTDTQYF. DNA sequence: TGTGCCAGCAGTAAGGCTAGAAGCACAGATACGCAGTATTTT.